Listed below are T cell receptor beta chains from one sample, sequenced in a study of human T cells and chemical hapten exposure. TCRdb reprocessed the RACE reads with MiXCR, giving one entry per CDR3 protein. The table includes about 190,000 distinct CDR3 sequences, 24% detected once. Sequencing used whole blood, obtained in connection with sensitization to the hapten diphenylcyclopropenone (DPC). These receptors came from a woman in her forties with alopecia areata. Some clones in this sample may be carry-over from other donors' samples. CDR3s include the opening cysteine and the closing phenylalanine or tryptophan. The order of the fields is J gene, clone size, V gene, D gene, CDR3 protein, CDR3 DNA. The D gene is left open where the match is weak. Expanded clones get a size class; other rows say once, few or many, or leave the size out.

j_call: TRBJ2-7; clone_size: -; v_call: TRBV6-8; d_call: -; cdr3_aa: CASQVGDEQYF; cdr3_nt: TGTGCCAGCCAGGTCGGGGACGAGCAGTACTTC
j_call: TRBJ2-7; clone_size: -; v_call: TRBV6-2/TRBV6-3; d_call: TRBD1; cdr3_aa: CASSPFIGTAGSYEQYF; cdr3_nt: TGTGCCAGCAGCCCGTTTATTGGGACAGCCGGCTCCTACGAGCAGTACTTC
j_call: TRBJ1-5; clone_size: few; v_call: TRBV11-2; d_call: TRBD1; cdr3_aa: CASSLGAGTGSQPQHF; cdr3_nt: TGTGCCAGCAGCTTAGGTGCCGGGACAGGGAGCCAGCCCCAGCATTTT
j_call: TRBJ2-1; clone_size: -; v_call: TRBV6-2/TRBV6-3; d_call: TRBD2; cdr3_aa: CASSYLPTSEVSYNEQFF; cdr3_nt: TGTGCCAGCAGTTATCTACCGACTAGCGAGGTCTCCTACAATGAGCAGTTCTTC
j_call: TRBJ1-5; clone_size: -; v_call: TRBV10-3; d_call: -; cdr3_aa: CAISTGNNQPQHF; cdr3_nt: TGTGCCATCAGTACAGGGAACAATCAGCCCCAGCATTTT
j_call: TRBJ2-7; clone_size: few; v_call: TRBV6-2/TRBV6-3; d_call: TRBD1; cdr3_aa: CAIPGTGAREQYF; cdr3_nt: TGTGCCATCCCCGGGACAGGGGCCCGCGAGCAGTACTTC
j_call: TRBJ2-5; clone_size: few; v_call: TRBV7-2; d_call: TRBD1; cdr3_aa: CASSFQQGAQETQYF; cdr3_nt: TGTGCCAGCAGCTTCCAACAGGGGGCGCAGGAGACCCAGTACTTC
j_call: TRBJ2-3; clone_size: few; v_call: TRBV29-1; d_call: -; cdr3_aa: CSVEGGSSTDTQYF; cdr3_nt: TGCAGCGTTGAAGGCGGATCAAGCACAGATACGCAGTATTTT
j_call: TRBJ1-2; clone_size: -; v_call: TRBV9; d_call: -; cdr3_aa: CASSVDQQSYYGYTF; cdr3_nt: TGTGCCAGCAGCGTAGATCAACAGTCGTACTATGGCTACACCTTC
j_call: TRBJ2-1; clone_size: -; v_call: TRBV15; d_call: TRBD2; cdr3_aa: CATSFGRGNEQFF; cdr3_nt: TGTGCCACCAGCTTCGGGAGGGGCAATGAGCAGTTCTTC
j_call: TRBJ2-7; clone_size: -; v_call: TRBV6-2/TRBV6-3; d_call: -; cdr3_aa: CASSSNAYYEQYF; cdr3_nt: TGTGCCAGCAGTTCCAACGCCTACTACGAGCAGTACTTC
j_call: TRBJ1-3; clone_size: many; v_call: TRBV3-1; d_call: -; cdr3_aa: CASSRTNTIYF; cdr3_nt: TGTGCCAGCAGCCGAACGAACACCATATATTTT
j_call: TRBJ1-6; clone_size: many; v_call: TRBV20-1; d_call: -; cdr3_aa: CSASHGRGRPNSPLHF; cdr3_nt: TGCAGTGCTAGTCACGGGAGGGGACGGCCGAATTCACCCCTCCACTTT
j_call: TRBJ1-5; clone_size: -; v_call: TRBV18; d_call: -; cdr3_aa: CASPLWGAGESNQPQHF; cdr3_nt: TGTGCCAGCCCCCTCTGGGGGGCCGGGGAAAGCAATCAGCCCCAGCATTTT
j_call: TRBJ2-5; clone_size: -; v_call: TRBV6-1; d_call: -; cdr3_aa: CASSAQGKETQYF; cdr3_nt: TGTGCCAGCAGTGCCCAGGGGAAAGAGACCCAGTACTTC
j_call: TRBJ1-3; clone_size: -; v_call: TRBV5-1; d_call: -; cdr3_aa: CASSLDANSGNTIYF; cdr3_nt: TGCGCCAGCAGCTTGGATGCGAACTCTGGAAACACCATATATTTT
j_call: TRBJ1-1; clone_size: few; v_call: TRBV10-3; d_call: -; cdr3_aa: CAISGGGFGTEAFF; cdr3_nt: TGTGCCATCAGTGGCGGCGGTTTCGGCACTGAAGCTTTCTTT
j_call: TRBJ2-5; clone_size: few; v_call: TRBV10-3; d_call: -; cdr3_aa: CAISDRGETQYF; cdr3_nt: TGTGCCATCAGTGACAGGGGAGAGACCCAGTACTTC
j_call: TRBJ2-3; clone_size: many; v_call: TRBV29-1; d_call: -; cdr3_aa: CSVGYSTDTQYF; cdr3_nt: TGCAGCGTGGGCTATAGCACAGATACGCAGTATTTT
j_call: TRBJ2-5; clone_size: -; v_call: TRBV5-1; d_call: TRBD2; cdr3_aa: CASNPRRGGQETQYF; cdr3_nt: TGCGCCAGCAACCCCCGACGGGGGGGGCAGGAGACCCAGTACTTC
j_call: TRBJ1-6; clone_size: -; v_call: TRBV27; d_call: -; cdr3_aa: CASSFWTDNSPLHF; cdr3_nt: TGTGCCAGCAGTTTTTGGACGGACAATTCACCCCTCCACTTT
j_call: TRBJ2-1; clone_size: -; v_call: TRBV6-6; d_call: -; cdr3_aa: CASSPGRRDEQFF; cdr3_nt: TGTGCCAGCAGCCCGGGGCGGCGGGATGAGCAGTTCTTC
j_call: TRBJ2-1; clone_size: few; v_call: TRBV2; d_call: TRBD1; cdr3_aa: CASSEEVRTGGKVEQFF; cdr3_nt: TGTGCCAGCAGTGAAGAGGTGCGAACAGGGGGTAAGGTTGAGCAGTTCTTC
j_call: TRBJ2-5; clone_size: few; v_call: TRBV6-2/TRBV6-3; d_call: TRBD2; cdr3_aa: CASSLGTSGRGLGTQYF; cdr3_nt: TGTGCCAGCAGTTTGGGGACTAGCGGGAGGGGACTTGGGACCCAGTACTTC
j_call: TRBJ2-7; clone_size: few; v_call: TRBV27; d_call: TRBD2; cdr3_aa: CASSLSSGSYEQYF; cdr3_nt: TGTGCCAGCAGTTTATCCAGCGGGAGCTACGAGCAGTACTTC
j_call: TRBJ1-5; clone_size: -; v_call: TRBV6-1; d_call: -; cdr3_aa: CASSLGAQGNQPQHF; cdr3_nt: TGTGCCAGCAGTTTGGGGGCGCAGGGCAATCAGCCCCAGCATTTT
j_call: TRBJ1-1; clone_size: few; v_call: TRBV21-1; d_call: -; cdr3_aa: CASSPDRICTGTEAFF; cdr3_nt: TGTGCCAGCAGCCCCGACAGAATTTGCACGGGCACTGAAGCTTTCTTT
j_call: TRBJ1-1; clone_size: few; v_call: TRBV27; d_call: -; cdr3_aa: CASSLFADTEAFF; cdr3_nt: TGTGCCAGCAGTTTATTCGCGGACACTGAAGCTTTCTTT
j_call: TRBJ2-1; clone_size: -; v_call: TRBV7-9; d_call: TRBD1; cdr3_aa: CASSSGTGTFNEQFF; cdr3_nt: TGTGCCAGCAGCTCCGGGACAGGGACTTTCAATGAGCAGTTCTTC
j_call: TRBJ1-1; clone_size: -; v_call: TRBV5-1; d_call: -; cdr3_aa: CASSLGRTLNTEAFF; cdr3_nt: TGCGCCAGCAGCTTGGGACGGACGTTGAACACTGAAGCTTTCTTT
j_call: TRBJ1-5; clone_size: few; v_call: TRBV28; d_call: -; cdr3_aa: CATHSSLGSNQPQHF; cdr3_nt: TGTGCCACCCACAGCAGTCTTGGAAGCAATCAGCCCCAGCATTTT
j_call: TRBJ2-7; clone_size: -; v_call: TRBV12-3/TRBV12-4; d_call: -; cdr3_aa: CASSSYRVEQYF; cdr3_nt: TGTGCCAGCAGTTCATACAGGGTCGAGCAGTACTTC
j_call: TRBJ1-4; clone_size: -; v_call: TRBV2; d_call: -; cdr3_aa: CASSKIRDTTLRKLFF; cdr3_nt: TGTGCCAGCAGTAAGATCCGGGACACAACCCTCCGAAAACTGTTTTTT
j_call: TRBJ2-5; clone_size: few; v_call: TRBV4-2; d_call: TRBD1; cdr3_aa: CASSQGTGDFSETQYF; cdr3_nt: TGTGCCAGCAGCCAAGGGACAGGGGACTTTTCAGAGACCCAGTACTTC
j_call: TRBJ2-7; clone_size: few; v_call: TRBV28; d_call: TRBD2; cdr3_aa: CASSSPQLAGRSYEQYF; cdr3_nt: TGTGCCAGCAGTTCTCCCCAACTAGCGGGTCGCTCCTACGAGCAGTACTTC
j_call: TRBJ1-3; clone_size: few; v_call: TRBV28; d_call: -; cdr3_aa: CASINQGSGNTIYF; cdr3_nt: TGTGCCAGCATTAACCAGGGGTCTGGAAACACCATATATTTT
j_call: TRBJ2-7; clone_size: -; v_call: TRBV7-2; d_call: -; cdr3_aa: CASSLGAYSYGQYF; cdr3_nt: TGTGCCAGCAGCTTAGGAGCGTACTCCTACGGGCAGTACTTC
j_call: TRBJ1-5; clone_size: -; v_call: TRBV29-1; d_call: -; cdr3_aa: CSVGDGASNQPQHF; cdr3_nt: TGCAGCGTAGGGGACGGAGCGAGCAATCAGCCCCAGCATTTT
j_call: TRBJ2-1; clone_size: -; v_call: TRBV2; d_call: -; cdr3_aa: CASSARGSGSEQFF; cdr3_nt: TGTGCCAGCAGTGCGAGGGGAAGTGGGAGTGAGCAGTTCTTC
j_call: TRBJ2-7; clone_size: many; v_call: TRBV11-2; d_call: -; cdr3_aa: CASSMLASEQYF; cdr3_nt: TGTGCCAGCAGCATGCTAGCGAGTGAGCAGTACTTC
j_call: TRBJ1-1; clone_size: -; v_call: TRBV28; d_call: TRBD1; cdr3_aa: CAATGWRKTEAFF; cdr3_nt: TGTGCCGCGACAGGGTGGAGAAAAACTGAAGCTTTCTTT
j_call: TRBJ2-7; clone_size: few; v_call: TRBV7-2; d_call: -; cdr3_aa: CASSPGGASGAYEQYF; cdr3_nt: TGTGCCAGCAGCCCAGGGGGGGCCTCGGGGGCCTACGAGCAGTACTTC